A single sample is the source of the 19 T cell receptor beta chains below, sequenced in a study of technical replicates of blood from several donors. The data were produced by immunoSEQ multiplex PCR, yet TCRdb's version contains in-frame clones alone and is incomplete. Here the sample spans about 100,000 clones, under 97% being singletons. Input material: T cells isolated from PBMCs. These receptors were obtained from a human donor in good health.

The chain has TRBV7-6 and TRBJ2-5; 16 bases agree with TRBD2. This CDR3 is built from 22 residues. The V gene's germline CDR1 is SGHVS and CDR2 FNYEAQ. V was clipped by 3 bases and J by 3 bases; unmatched bases: 19. The CDR3 DNA reads as TGTGCCAGCAGCTTCTGGCCGGGACTAGCGGGGGGGCGCTCGGAACTCGAAGAGACCCAGTACTTC. Translation gives CASSFWPGLAGGRSELEETQYF.

The chain carries TRBV15 and TRBJ2-1, with D perhaps matching TRBD2 (5 bases). The CDR3 extends over 15 amino acids. V shed 5 bases and J shed 1 base, with 12 bases lying between them. Per the germline V gene, CDR1 is LNHNV and CDR2 is YYDKDF (reference sequence). In DNA form, the CDR3 reads TGTGCCACCAGCCGAAAGGGCGGGTCCTACAATGAGCAGTTCTTC. The encoded protein is CATSRKGGSYNEQFF.

The rearrangement uses TRBV13 and TRBJ2-2, with no clear D. The CDR3 is 15 residues long. Germline values: CDR1 PRHDT, CDR2 FYEKMQ (reference sequence). Trimming removed 2 bases from V and 9 bases from J, with 16 bases in between. CDR3 residues: CASSLKPGYGRELFF. In nucleotides, the CDR3 is TGTGCCAGCAGCTTAAAGCCGGGTTACGGCCGGGAGCTGTTTTTT.

V and J are TRBV5-4 and TRBJ1-1, with a tentative D call TRBD1 (6 bases). The CDR3 covers 14 residues. Germline assignment: CDR1 SGHNT and CDR2 YYREEE (reference sequence). The V gene lost 1 base and the J gene lost 10 bases, with 17 bases spanning the gap. CDR3 residues: CASSLKGGGLGAFF. As DNA, the CDR3 is TGTGCCAGCAGCTTGAAAGGGGGGGGCTTGGGAGCTTTCTTT.

The chain combines TRBV29-1 with TRBJ2-3; the D gene is possibly TRBD1 (5 bases). Per germline, CDR1 SQVTM and CDR2 ANQGSEA. V was shortened by 4 bases and J by 6 bases, with 17 bases between the two germline ends. This CDR3 is built from 14 residues. The chain's CDR3 is CSVVGPGSADTQYF. For the CDR3, the DNA is TGCAGCGTTGTAGGACCAGGGTCTGCGGATACGCAGTATTTT.

The CDR3 nucleotides read TGTGCCAGCAGCGAGTCGGGACAGGGCAGCACTGAAGCTTTCTTT. Its protein product is CASSESGQGSTEAFF. This chain connects TRBV9 to TRBJ1-1; 9 nucleotides agree with TRBD1. The CDR3 sequence is 15 residues long. J lost 4 bases, V lost 3 bases, and 7 bases had no gene match. From germline, CDR1 is SGDLS and CDR2 YYNGEE.

This chain connects TRBV15 to TRBJ2-1; 11 nucleotides match TRBD2. This CDR3 is built from 15 residues. The ends lost 3 bases at V and 12 bases at J; junction bases unmatched: 10. Germline CDR1 reads LNHNV; CDR2 reads YYDKDF (reference sequence). For the CDR3, the DNA is TGTGCCACCAGCAGGACTAGCGGGGCCTTGATTGGGCAGTTCTTC. Its protein is CATSRTSGALIGQFF.

The chain recombines TRBV23-1 with TRBJ1-1; no firm D call. TRBV23-1 is an ORF, and what it does is uncertain. CDR3 length: 16 residues. V shed 7 bases and J shed 3 bases, with 21 bases lying between them. The DNA for the CDR3 is TGCGCCAGCATTTTTCCCCAAGGTGGGGAGGACACTGAAGCTTTCTTT. Its protein product is CASIFPQGGEDTEAFF.

This clone was picked up a small number of times. The genes are TRBV7-9 and TRBJ1-5; weak D call: TRBD1 (6 bases). CDR3 length equals 14 residues. Germline assignment: CDR1 SEHNR and CDR2 FQNEAQ (reference sequence). Trimming removed 6 bases from V and 3 bases from J, with 12 bases in between. Here the CDR3 DNA reads TGTGCCAGCAGTCCCGGACAGCCCAATCAGCCCCAGCATTTT. Translation gives CASSPGQPNQPQHF.

V and J are TRBV14 and TRBJ1-1, with a weak D call TRBD1 (6 bases). V was cut by 4 bases and J by 5 bases, with 17 bases left in between. This CDR3 is 15 amino acids long. Germline loops: CDR1 SGHDN, CDR2 FVKESK. This CDR3 reads CASSLSSQGKTEAFF. DNA for the CDR3: TGTGCCAGCAGCCTTTCATCACAGGGTAAGACTGAAGCTTTCTTT.

This clone appeared once. The gene calls are TRBV6-1 and TRBJ2-1, with 12 bases identical to TRBD2. This CDR3 is built from 15 residues. Germline V gene data show CDR1 as MNHNS and CDR2 as SASEGT. V gave up 5 bases and J gave up 3 bases; unmatched junction bases: 2. CDR3 loop: CASSRLAGVYNEQFF. The CDR3 bases are TGTGCCAGCAGTCGACTAGCGGGAGTCTACAATGAGCAGTTCTTC.

The CDR3 reads CASSFEGRTDTQYF. DNA for the CDR3: TGTGCCAGCAGTTTTGAGGGTAGGACAGATACGCAGTATTTT. J is TRBJ2-3 and V is TRBV28, with a tentative D call TRBD2 (5 bases). Per the germline V gene, CDR1 is MDHEN and CDR2 is SYDVKM. V was shortened by 3 bases and J by 3 bases, with 10 bases between the two germline ends. The CDR3 runs 14 residues.

The rearrangement uses TRBV28 and TRBJ2-3, with D tentatively TRBD2 (5 bases). The germline V and J ends were trimmed by 3 bases and 8 bases, with 15 bases remaining between them. This CDR3 region has 14 residues. The germline gives CDR1 MDHEN, CDR2 SYDVKM. Here the CDR3 DNA reads TGTGCCAGCAGTTTGGGTTCCCCCCGGGGTACGCAGTATTTT. The encoded protein is CASSLGSPRGTQYF.

CDR3 amino acids: CASRTGGIWAEAFF. The CDR3 DNA follows: TGTGCCAGTAGGACAGGGGGGATATGGGCTGAAGCTTTCTTT. V and J are TRBV19 and TRBJ1-1; 9 bases align to TRBD1. The V and J ends lost 6 bases and 6 bases, in that order; junction bases with no gene match: 8. Germline CDR1 and CDR2: LNHDA and SQIVND (reference sequence). There are 14 residues in the CDR3.

The rearrangement uses TRBV18 and TRBJ1-4, with D tentatively TRBD1 (5 bases). Germline CDR1 and CDR2: KGHSH and LQKENI. Trimming took 1 base from V and 1 from J, leaving 13 bases between them. This CDR3 contains 17 residues. The CDR3 DNA reads TGTGCCAGCTCACCACTCGCGACAGATCGAACTAATGAAAAACTGTTTTTT. It encodes CASSPLATDRTNEKLFF.

The genes are TRBV6-5 and TRBJ2-7; TRBD2 is a possible D gene (5 bases). Trimming left V 0 bases short and J 8 bases short, with 17 bases between. Germline V gene sequence: CDR1 MNHEY, CDR2 SVGAGI. This CDR3 is 15 amino acids long. CDR3 coding DNA: TGTGCCAGCAGTTACTCGTCCCCGGGGTCAACTAAGCAGTACTTC. Its protein is CASSYSSPGSTKQYF.

The chain combines TRBV2 with TRBJ2-2; no clear D. The CDR3 runs to 11 residues. The ends were cut back, 11 bases at V and 7 bases at J, with 11 bases in the middle. From germline, CDR1 is SNHLY and CDR2 FYNNEI. CDR3 DNA sequence: TGTGCCGGAGACTCGTACGGGGAGCTGTTTTTT. It is translated as CAGDSYGELFF.

The chain recombines TRBV29-1 with TRBJ2-5; 11 positions match TRBD1. Germline CDR1 is SQVTM and CDR2 is ANQGSEA. Trimming removed 1 base from V and 6 bases from J; junction bases left unmatched: 4. The CDR3 has 14 amino acids. CDR3 sequence: CSVEGTGGSKTQYF. The CDR3 bases are TGCAGCGTTGAAGGGACAGGGGGCTCGAAGACCCAGTACTTC.

This chain uses TRBV11-2 with TRBJ1-2; a weak D match, TRBD1 (6 bases). V was shortened by 4 bases and J by 5 bases, with 8 bases between the two germline ends. This CDR3 contains 12 residues. Germline assignment: CDR1 SGHAT and CDR2 FQNNGV. CDR3 amino acids: CASSYGQYGYTF. As DNA, the CDR3 is TGTGCCAGCAGCTACGGACAGTATGGCTACACCTTC.